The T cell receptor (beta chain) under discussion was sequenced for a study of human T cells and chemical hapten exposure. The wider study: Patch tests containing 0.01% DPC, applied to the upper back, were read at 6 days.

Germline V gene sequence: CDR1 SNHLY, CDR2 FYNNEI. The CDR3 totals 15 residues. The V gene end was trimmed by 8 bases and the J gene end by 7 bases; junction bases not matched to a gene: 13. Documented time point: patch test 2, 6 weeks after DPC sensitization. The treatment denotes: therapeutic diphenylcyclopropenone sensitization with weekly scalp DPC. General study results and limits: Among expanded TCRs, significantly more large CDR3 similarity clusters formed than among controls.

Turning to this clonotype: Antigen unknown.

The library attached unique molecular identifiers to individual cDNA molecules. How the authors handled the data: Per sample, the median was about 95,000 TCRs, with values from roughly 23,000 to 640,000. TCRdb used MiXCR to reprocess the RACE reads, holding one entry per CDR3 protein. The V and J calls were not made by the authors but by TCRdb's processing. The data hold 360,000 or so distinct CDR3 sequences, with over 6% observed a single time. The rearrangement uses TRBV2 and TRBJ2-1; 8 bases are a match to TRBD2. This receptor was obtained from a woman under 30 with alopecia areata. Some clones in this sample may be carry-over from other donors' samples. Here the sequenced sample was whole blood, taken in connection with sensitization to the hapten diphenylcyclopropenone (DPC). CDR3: CASLSSGTRGNEQFF. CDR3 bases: TGTGCCAGCCTTTCTTCCGGGACTAGGGGAAATGAGCAGTTCTTC. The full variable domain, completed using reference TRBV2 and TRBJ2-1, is EPEVTQTPSHQVTQMGQEVILRCVPISNHLYFYWYRQILGQKVEFLVSFYNNEISEKSEIFDDQFSVERPDGSNFTLKIRSTKLEDSAMYFCASLSSGTRGNEQFFGPGTRLTVL.